The source of this T cell receptor (beta chain) is a study of shared clonotypes between healthy human individuals. V shed 4 bases and J 4 bases; nucleotides not matched to a gene: 8. There are 15 residues in the CDR3. Germline V gene lookup returns CDR1 SNHLY and CDR2 FYNNEI. Generated by immunoSEQ multiplex PCR, the TCRdb table keeps only in-frame clones and is missing some. This table holds 520,000 or so clones, about four fifths found once. Sequenced input: PBMCs. The gene calls are TRBV2 and TRBJ2-5; the match to TRBD1 covers 8 bases. The sequence was obtained from a woman aged 40 to 50 in good health. Some clones in this sample may be carry-over from other donors' samples. The CDR3 DNA sequence: TGTGCCAGCAGTGGAGACAGGGGCATAGTAGAGACCCAGTACTTC. Its protein is CASSGDRGIVETQYF.